This is a list of T cell receptor beta chains from one sample in a study of control samples from healthy donors and cancer patients. Using immunoSEQ multiplex PCR, the repertoire was profiled, and TCRdb retains in-frame clones only, with some absent. This repertoire shows 100,000 to 150,000 clones, roughly 86% found once; its top ten account for about 7.6%. Sequenced sample: PBMCs. These receptor sequences come from a man aged 45-65 years with head and neck cancer. Both conserved end residues are part of each CDR3. D genes are given only for firm matches. A row's size may be missing; if present it is once, few, many or a size class.

d_gene	j_gene	abundance	v_gene	CDR3aa	CDR3nt
NA	TRBJ2-7	NA	TRBV7-2	CASSSGRLLEQYF	TGTGCCAGCAGCTCGGGCCGGCTTCTCGAGCAGTACTTC
TRBD2	TRBJ2-1	NA	TRBV3-1/TRBV3-2	CASSPQLAGVENEQFF	TGTGCCAGCAGCCCACAACTAGCGGGGGTCGAGAATGAGCAGTTCTTC
TRBD1	TRBJ2-3	NA	TRBV7-9	CASSLGTGSKDTQYF	TGTGCCAGCAGCTTGGGGACAGGGTCGAAGGATACGCAGTATTTT
NA	TRBJ1-6	NA	TRBV19	CASSFGRGLGYSPLHF	TGTGCCAGTAGTTTCGGTCGCGGCCTCGGATACTCACCCCTCCACTTT
NA	TRBJ2-5	NA	TRBV28	CASSLHNRGREAQYF	TGTGCCAGCAGTTTACATAACAGGGGGCGGGAGGCCCAGTACTTC
NA	TRBJ1-5	NA	TRBV12-3/TRBV12-4	CASTLNSNQPQHF	TGTGCCAGCACCTTGAATAGCAATCAGCCCCAGCATTTT
NA	TRBJ2-2	NA	TRBV7-8	CASSLAGENTGELFF	TGTGCCAGCAGCTTAGCTGGGGAGAACACCGGGGAGCTGTTTTTT
NA	TRBJ1-1	NA	TRBV6-1	CASSEGGTNTEAFF	TGTGCCAGCAGTGAAGGGGGAACGAACACTGAAGCTTTCTTT
TRBD1	TRBJ1-2	NA	TRBV6-2/TRBV6-3	CASSYSTPRDRGGYTF	TGTGCCAGCAGTTACTCGACCCCACGGGACAGGGGAGGCTACACCTTC
NA	TRBJ1-1	few	TRBV2	CASRRGENTEAFF	TGTGCCAGCAGGCGGGGAGAGAACACTGAAGCTTTCTTT
NA	TRBJ1-1	NA	TRBV20-1	CSASWEDTEAFF	TGCAGTGCTAGTTGGGAGGACACTGAAGCTTTCTTT
TRBD2	TRBJ2-7	NA	TRBV7-2	CASSFSGRSSEQYF	TGTGCCAGCAGCTTTAGCGGGAGGTCGAGCGAGCAGTACTTC
NA	TRBJ2-2	few	TRBV6-2/TRBV6-3	CASSYSRKLSELFF	TGTGCCAGCAGTTACTCGAGAAAGTTGTCGGAGCTGTTTTTT
NA	TRBJ2-1	NA	TRBV7-9	CASGVYNEQFF	TGTGCCAGCGGGGTATACAATGAGCAGTTCTTC
NA	TRBJ2-5	NA	TRBV12-3/TRBV12-4	CASSSGAGETQYF	TGTGCCAGCAGTTCTGGGGCGGGAGAGACCCAGTACTTC
TRBD1	TRBJ2-3	NA	TRBV28	CASFGQGFPDTQYF	TGTGCCAGCTTCGGACAGGGGTTTCCAGATACGCAGTATTTT
NA	TRBJ2-2	few	TRBV27	CASSLYHPGTGELFF	TGTGCCAGCAGTTTATACCACCCTGGTACCGGGGAGCTGTTTTTT
NA	TRBJ1-5	NA	TRBV6-2/TRBV6-3	CASSSATLGGGAQHF	TGTGCCAGCAGTTCGGCGACATTGGGGGGTGGAGCCCAGCATTTT
NA	TRBJ1-5	NA	TRBV15	CATSRDFSRKEPQHF	TGTGCCACCAGCAGAGATTTTAGCAGAAAGGAGCCCCAGCATTTT
NA	TRBJ2-1	NA	TRBV5-5	CASSFSYNEQFF	TGTGCCAGCAGCTTTTCTTACAATGAGCAGTTCTTC
NA	TRBJ1-5	NA	TRBV4-1	CASSQDSGLNQPQHF	TGCGCCAGCAGCCAAGACTCAGGTCTCAATCAGCCCCAGCATTTT
NA	TRBJ1-2	NA	TRBV3-1/TRBV3-2	CASSQHRENYGYTF	TGTGCCAGCAGCCAACACAGAGAGAACTATGGCTACACCTTC
TRBD1	TRBJ2-5	NA	TRBV2	CASQAVRGNQETQYF	TGTGCCAGCCAGGCTGTCAGGGGGAATCAAGAGACCCAGTACTTC
NA	TRBJ1-5	NA	TRBV12-3/TRBV12-4	CASSSVEGQPQHF	TGTGCCAGCAGTTCGGTGGAAGGGCAGCCCCAGCATTTT
TRBD2	TRBJ2-7	NA	TRBV3-1/TRBV3-2	CASSQVLGRDQQYF	TGTGCCAGCAGCCAAGTCTTGGGGAGGGATCAGCAGTACTTC
TRBD1	TRBJ1-1	NA	TRBV19	CASSITGVSEAFF	TGTGCCAGTAGTATAACAGGGGTTAGTGAAGCTTTCTTT
NA	TRBJ1-2	NA	TRBV28	CASTPAGSNYGYTF	TGTGCCAGCACCCCCGCAGGGTCAAACTATGGCTACACCTTC
NA	TRBJ1-1	NA	TRBV12-3/TRBV12-4	CASSFPGEGAFF	TGTGCCAGCAGTTTCCCAGGGGAGGGAGCTTTCTTT
NA	TRBJ2-7	NA	TRBV30	CAWSVWGSEQYF	TGTGCCTGGAGTGTATGGGGGAGCGAGCAGTACTTC
NA	TRBJ1-1	NA	TRBV2	CASRVRVDTEAFF	TGTGCCAGCAGGGTCAGGGTCGACACTGAAGCTTTCTTT
TRBD2	TRBJ2-7	few	TRBV6-5	CASSYYPGRGEQYF	TGTGCCAGCAGTTACTACCCCGGGAGGGGCGAGCAGTACTTC
NA	TRBJ1-1	NA	TRBV2	CADRLGIEAFF	TGTGCCGATCGATTGGGGATTGAAGCTTTCTTT
NA	TRBJ1-1	NA	TRBV21-1	CASSLQEFNRGGNTEAFF	TGTGCCAGCAGCTTACAGGAATTCAATAGAGGCGGGAACACTGAAGCTTTCTTT
TRBD2	TRBJ2-7	once	TRBV7-9	CASSPLGLQGNEQYF	TGTGCCAGCAGTCCCTTGGGACTACAAGGGAACGAGCAGTACTTC
NA	TRBJ1-5	NA	TRBV7-8	CASSLAAAGQPQHF	TGTGCCAGCAGCTTAGCAGCAGCAGGGCAGCCCCAGCATTTT
NA	TRBJ1-4	NA	TRBV28	CAGGRGQPSEKLFF	TGTGCCGGGGGTCGGGGGCAGCCCAGTGAAAAACTGTTTTTT
NA	TRBJ2-5	NA	TRBV2	CASSPMGGETQYF	TGTGCCAGCAGCCCCATGGGGGGAGAGACCCAGTACTTC
NA	TRBJ1-2	once	TRBV12-3/TRBV12-4	CASSLKKNYGYTF	TGTGCCAGCAGTTTAAAAAAGAACTATGGCTACACCTTC
NA	TRBJ1-2	NA	TRBV2	CASPGFSYGYTF	TGTGCCAGCCCAGGGTTCAGCTATGGCTACACCTTC
TRBD1	TRBJ2-5	NA	TRBV5-1	CASSVSGGTETQYF	TGCGCCAGCAGCGTCTCAGGGGGAACAGAGACCCAGTACTTC
NA	TRBJ2-3	NA	TRBV5-1	CASSLTSRADTQYF	TGCGCCAGCAGCTTAACGTCACGCGCAGATACGCAGTATTTT
NA	TRBJ2-1	NA	TRBV28	CASSFAGSNNEQFF	TGTGCCAGCAGTTTTGCAGGGTCGAACAATGAGCAGTTCTTC
TRBD2	TRBJ2-5	many	TRBV30	CAWSVLAAGQETQYF	TGTGCCTGGAGTGTCCTAGCGGCGGGACAAGAGACCCAGTACTTC
TRBD1	TRBJ1-1	NA	TRBV19	CASKPGTGNKVEAFF	TGTGCCAGTAAGCCCGGGACAGGAAACAAAGTTGAAGCTTTCTTT
NA	TRBJ1-5	once	TRBV28	CASSLGGNHQPQHF	TGTGCCAGCAGTTTAGGGGGGAATCATCAGCCCCAGCATTTT
NA	TRBJ2-3	NA	TRBV14	CASSLLGTDTQYF	TGTGCCAGCAGTCTTTTGGGCACAGATACGCAGTATTTT
NA	TRBJ2-1	NA	TRBV11-3	CASSFGSYNEQFF	TGTGCCAGCAGCTTTGGATCCTACAATGAGCAGTTCTTC
NA	TRBJ1-1	NA	TRBV3-1/TRBV3-2	CASSQAQENTEAFF	TGTGCCAGCAGCCAAGCCCAGGAGAACACTGAAGCTTTCTTT
TRBD1	TRBJ2-1	NA	TRBV5-6	CASSFDRANYNEQFF	TGTGCCAGCAGTTTTGACAGGGCAAACTACAATGAGCAGTTCTTC
NA	TRBJ1-2	NA	TRBV28	CASGKRSGYTF	TGTGCCAGCGGGAAGAGGAGTGGCTACACCTTC
TRBD2	TRBJ2-1	few	TRBV29-1	CSSSKGLAGVGNEQFF	TGCAGCTCGTCTAAGGGACTAGCGGGGGTTGGTAATGAGCAGTTCTTC
NA	TRBJ1-5	few	TRBV19	CASKITGSNQPQHF	TGTGCCAGTAAAATCACAGGTAGCAATCAGCCCCAGCATTTT
NA	TRBJ2-6	NA	TRBV18	CASSLDRGSGANVLTF	TGTGCCAGCTCACTGGACAGAGGCTCTGGGGCCAACGTCCTGACTTTC
NA	TRBJ1-2	NA	TRBV27	CASSPGALNYGYTF	TGTGCCAGCAGTCCGGGGGCTCTTAACTATGGCTACACCTTC
NA	TRBJ2-3	NA	TRBV24-1	CATSAADTQYF	TGTGCCACCAGTGCAGCGGATACGCAGTATTTT